This passage covers 25 T cell receptor beta chains from one sample sequenced in a study of cytomegalovirus exposure and HLA in healthy donors. This PCR relied on a set of 60 Vbeta primers and 13 Jbeta primers. Some clones are missing from TCRdb's copy, which holds only in-frame ones; the method was immunoSEQ multiplex PCR. In the table there are about 170,000 clones, 70% to 90% of which are singletons. Sequenced: PBMCs. These receptors originate from a man between 25 and 39 years old in good health and CMV-seropositive.

This clone was observed at least ten times. The chain joins TRBV11-1 to TRBJ2-1, with 8 bases aligning to TRBD2. This CDR3 spans 14 amino acids. The germline CDR1 and CDR2 sequences are SGHAT and FQDESV (reference sequence). With 6 bases clipped from V and 8 bases from J, the junction kept 9 bases outside the gene matches. CDR3 in DNA: TGTGCCAGCAGTTCCAGCGGGAGAGGCGATGAGCAGTTCTTC. Translating gives CASSSSGRGDEQFF.

The V call is TRBV5-1, the J call TRBJ2-3; the match to TRBD2 covers 10 bases. The CDR3 sequence is 15 residues long. In germline, CDR1 is SGHRS, CDR2 YFSETQ. V shed 4 bases, J shed 4 bases, and the junction held 6 bases outside the gene matches. In nucleotides, the CDR3 is TGCGCCAGCAGCCCTAGCGGGAGCCAACCAGATACGCAGTATTTT. Its protein is CASSPSGSQPDTQYF. Full variable domain (missing parts from reference TRBV5-1 and TRBJ2-3): KAGVTQTPRYLIKTRGQQVTLSCSPISGHRSVSWYQQTPGQGLQFLFEYFSETQRNKGNFPGRFSGRQFSNSRSEMNVSTLELGDSALYLCASSPSGSQPDTQYFGPGTRLTVL.

The chain has TRBV29-1 and TRBJ2-1, with a weak D call TRBD2 (6 bases). V was pared by 7 bases and J by 4 bases, with 14 bases between. Per germline, CDR1 SQVTM and CDR2 ANQGSEA. This CDR3 spans 13 amino acids. Here the CDR3 DNA reads TGCAGCGGCCGGGACTTTGGTTACAATGAGCAGTTCTTC. Protein: CSGRDFGYNEQFF.

The rearrangement joins TRBV14 to TRBJ1-2; a weak D match, TRBD1 (6 bases). The CDR3 has 15 residues. The germline V and J ends were trimmed by 1 base and 4 bases, with 13 bases remaining between them. Germline-derived CDR1 and CDR2 are SGHDN and FVKESK. For the CDR3, the DNA is TGTGCCAGCAGCCAAGCAGGGGAGCTCCTCTATGGCTACACCTTC. The encoded protein is CASSQAGELLYGYTF.

The chain is built from TRBV7-3 and TRBJ2-2, with 8 bases matching TRBD1. In germline, CDR1 is SGHTA, CDR2 FQGTGA. The CDR3 has 14 residues. Unmatched junction bases numbered 5, after V lost 4 bases and J lost 7 bases. CDR3 bases: TGTGCCAGCAGCTCCGGACAGGGCTACGGGGAGCTGTTTTTT. This translates into CASSSGQGYGELFF.

The gene calls are TRBV5-1 and TRBJ2-1; maybe TRBD1 (6 bases). The CDR3 is made up of 15 amino acids. Germline V gene data show CDR1 as SGHRS and CDR2 as YFSETQ. Trimming removed 0 bases at V and 2 bases at J, with 9 bases between. The CDR3 spells CASSLVGGPYNEQFF. The CDR3 DNA reads TGCGCCAGCAGCTTGGTAGGGGGACCCTACAATGAGCAGTTCTTC.

This clone was detected a few times. The V call is TRBV4-2, the J call TRBJ2-1, with D tentatively TRBD1 (6 bases). The CDR3 extends over 17 amino acids. V was clipped by 0 bases and J by 5 bases, with 17 bases between them. Per germline, CDR1 LGHNA and CDR2 YNFKEQ. In DNA form, the CDR3 reads TGTGCCAGCAGCCAAGACCGTTTAAGCACAGGGAACAATGAGCAGTTCTTC. Translated: CASSQDRLSTGNNEQFF.

This chain connects TRBV5-1 to TRBJ2-2, with 14 bases lining up with TRBD2. There are 17 residues in the CDR3. CDR1 is SGHRS and CDR2 is YFSETQ in the germline V gene. Unmatched junction bases numbered 5, after V lost 2 bases and J lost 5 bases. This CDR3 reads CASSFGTSGSRTGELFF. CDR3 coding DNA: TGCGCCAGCAGCTTCGGGACTAGCGGGAGTAGGACCGGGGAGCTGTTTTTT.

V is TRBV6-5 and J is TRBJ2-1, with 7 bases aligning to TRBD2. The germline V gene has CDR1 MNHEY and CDR2 SVGAGI. V shed 0 bases, J shed 6 bases, and the junction held 8 bases outside the gene matches. The CDR3 sequence is 16 residues long. CDR3: CASSYSGGGPSNEQFF. The CDR3 DNA sequence: TGTGCCAGCAGTTACTCCGGGGGAGGGCCCTCCAATGAGCAGTTCTTC.

The chain couples TRBV5-1 to TRBJ2-5, with 12 bases aligning to TRBD2. With V trimmed by 5 bases and J by 2 bases, 7 bases remained unmatched. The CDR3 is made up of 16 amino acids. Germline V CDR1 and CDR2: SGHRS, YFSETQ. CDR3 DNA: TGCGCCAGCAGTTCAGGACTAGCGGGACGACAAGAGACCCAGTACTTC. This gives the protein CASSSGLAGRQETQYF.

This chain connects TRBV2 to TRBJ2-2, with 9 bases that match TRBD2. The CDR3 is 14 residues long. The trim removed 6 bases at V and 7 bases at J, leaving 6 bases unmatched. Germline V gives CDR1 SNHLY, CDR2 FYNNEI. The CDR3 DNA reads as TGTGCCAGCAGGGGTCGCGGGAGGGACGGGGAGCTGTTTTTT. Translating it yields CASRGRGRDGELFF.

This clone was counted only a few times. The CDR3 region is CASSIEVGGPYEQYF. The CDR3 DNA is TGTGCCAGTAGTATAGAGGTGGGAGGGCCCTACGAGCAGTACTTC. V gene TRBV19 combines with J gene TRBJ2-7; 7 nucleotides match TRBD2. CDR3 length: 15 residues. The ends lost 0 bases at V and 2 bases at J; junction bases unmatched: 4. Germline values: CDR1 LNHDA, CDR2 SQIVND (reference sequence).

This clone turned up a few times. The chain links TRBV21-1 to TRBJ1-2. TRBV21-1 is designated a pseudogene. The CDR3 spans 13 residues. This CDR3 is CASSKGGRPGYTF. CDR3 in DNA: TGTGCCAGCAGCAAAGGAGGGCGACCTGGCTACACCTTC.

The V call is TRBV7-9, the J call TRBJ2-1; 8 nucleotides align to TRBD2. Looked up from germline, CDR1 is SEHNR and CDR2 is FQNEAQ (reference sequence). The ends lost 6 bases at V and 8 bases at J; junction bases unmatched: 9. This CDR3 comprises 14 residues. The CDR3 bases are TGTGCCAGCAGTCGGACTAGCTGGGCTGATGAGCAGTTCTTC. It is translated as CASSRTSWADEQFF.

The gene calls are TRBV9 and TRBJ2-7; a weak D match, TRBD1 (6 bases). V lost 0 bases and J 3 bases, leaving 10 bases between the germline ends. Germline values: CDR1 SGDLS, CDR2 YYNGEE. The CDR3 extends over 14 amino acids. The CDR3 here is CASSVGDTLYEQYF. The CDR3 nucleotides read TGTGCCAGCAGCGTAGGGGACACCCTCTACGAGCAGTACTTC. Full variable domain (outside the CDR3, taken from reference TRBV9 and TRBJ2-7): DSGVTQTPKHLITATGQRVTLRCSPRSGDLSVYWYQQSLDQGLQFLIQYYNGEERAKGNILERFSAQQFPDLHSELNLSSLELGDSALYFCASSVGDTLYEQYFGPGTRLTVT.

This sequence joins TRBV6-5 and TRBJ2-1; 10 bases are shared with TRBD2. The ends lost 6 bases at V and 4 bases at J; junction bases unmatched: 6. The CDR3 has 15 amino acids. CDR1 and CDR2 (germline): MNHEY, SVGAGI. CDR3 nucleotides: TGTGCCAGCAGCCCCTCTAGCGGGAGTTACAATGAGCAGTTCTTC. This sequence encodes CASSPSSGSYNEQFF.

This chain links TRBV18 with TRBJ2-7; D possibly uses TRBD1 or TRBD2 (6 bases each). The V end lost 3 bases, the J end lost 7 bases, and 13 bases lay between the germline ends. The CDR3 has 13 amino acids. Germline-derived CDR1 and CDR2 are KGHSH and LQKENI. CDR3 loop: CASSPLGAGEQYV. In nucleotides, the CDR3 is TGTGCCAGCTCACCGTTGGGGGCGGGGGAGCAGTACGTC.

This chain joins TRBV4-3 and TRBJ1-5; no clear D. The CDR3 spans 15 residues. The germline V gene encodes CDR1 LGHNA and CDR2 YSLEER. The V gene lost 1 base and the J gene lost 8 bases, with 15 bases spanning the gap. DNA of the CDR3: TGCGCCAGCAGCCAAGGAGCGGGAGGGTTTGAGCCCCAGCATTTT. It is translated as CASSQGAGGFEPQHF.

This clone has only a few counts. The chain has TRBV7-8 and TRBJ2-2; the D gene is possibly TRBD2 (5 bases). CDR3 size: 18 residues. V dropped 5 bases and J dropped 1 base, with 20 bases sitting between them. Germline V CDR1 and CDR2: SGHVS, FQNEAQ. The CDR3 sequence: CASSRIRRTVGNTGELFF. As DNA, the CDR3 is TGTGCCAGCAGCAGGATTAGAAGGACTGTAGGGAACACCGGGGAGCTGTTTTTT. The full variable domain, in which reference TRBV7-8 and TRBJ2-2 provide the parts outside the CDR3, is GAGVSQSPRYKVAKRGQDVALRCDPISGHVSLFWYQQALGQGPEFLTYFQNEAQLDKSGLPSDRFFAERPEGSVSTLKIQRTQQEDSAVYLCASSRIRRTVGNTGELFFGEGSRLTVL.

The chain joins TRBV4-3 to TRBJ2-1; 9 bases are a match to TRBD2. The CDR3 sequence is 18 residues long. Germline assignment: CDR1 LGHNA and CDR2 YSLEER. J gave up 6 bases and V 0 bases, and 12 bases lay outside the gene matches. This CDR3 reads CASSQDAGGPWVPNEQFF. CDR3 sequence (DNA): TGCGCCAGCAGCCAAGACGCGGGAGGGCCCTGGGTCCCCAATGAGCAGTTCTTC.

In its sample, this clone was seen once. This chain links TRBV4-1 with TRBJ2-7, with 10 bases identical to TRBD2. This CDR3 comprises 14 residues. With V trimmed by 3 bases and J by 3 bases, 2 bases remained unmatched. The germline V gene has CDR1 MGHRA and CDR2 YSYEKL. CDR3 bases: TGCGCCAGCAGCCAGGGGACTAGCGTCTACGAGCAGTACGTC. Translated: CASSQGTSVYEQYV.

The gene calls are TRBV19 and TRBJ1-3; D unclear. The CDR3 totals 13 residues. CDR1 and CDR2 (germline): LNHDA, SQIVND (reference sequence). Trimming took 8 bases from V and 4 from J, leaving 12 bases between them. In DNA, the CDR3 is TGTGCCAGTTCCAGACACTTCGGAAACACCATATATTTT. It is translated as CASSRHFGNTIYF.

This chain connects TRBV12-5 to TRBJ2-1; 10 bases line up with TRBD1. The CDR3 runs to 15 residues. Trimming took 5 bases from V and 9 from J; bases not matched to a gene: 10. Germline CDR1 is LGHNT and CDR2 is FRNRAP. In nucleotides, the CDR3 is TGTGCTAGTGGTGGGGGGGGGACAGGGGTTGGTGAGCAGTTCTTC. Translation: CASGGGGTGVGEQFF.

The chain joins TRBV15 to TRBJ2-7, with 14 bases matching TRBD2. Germline CDR1 is LNHNV and CDR2 is YYDKDF (reference sequence). The trim removed 5 bases at V and 3 bases at J, leaving 3 bases unmatched. There are 15 residues in the CDR3. CDR3 in amino acids: CATSLGTSGSYEQYF. Written as DNA, the CDR3 is TGTGCCACCAGCTTGGGGACTAGCGGGAGCTACGAGCAGTACTTC.

The rearrangement links TRBV6-5 to TRBJ1-2; tentative D call: TRBD1 (5 bases). V gave up 2 bases and J gave up 7 bases, with 8 bases separating them. CDR1 and CDR2 from the germline V gene are MNHEY and SVGAGI. The CDR3 consists of 12 residues. The CDR3 DNA reads as TGTGCCAGCAGTTACGGGGGGAGTGGCTACACCTTC. It encodes CASSYGGSGYTF.